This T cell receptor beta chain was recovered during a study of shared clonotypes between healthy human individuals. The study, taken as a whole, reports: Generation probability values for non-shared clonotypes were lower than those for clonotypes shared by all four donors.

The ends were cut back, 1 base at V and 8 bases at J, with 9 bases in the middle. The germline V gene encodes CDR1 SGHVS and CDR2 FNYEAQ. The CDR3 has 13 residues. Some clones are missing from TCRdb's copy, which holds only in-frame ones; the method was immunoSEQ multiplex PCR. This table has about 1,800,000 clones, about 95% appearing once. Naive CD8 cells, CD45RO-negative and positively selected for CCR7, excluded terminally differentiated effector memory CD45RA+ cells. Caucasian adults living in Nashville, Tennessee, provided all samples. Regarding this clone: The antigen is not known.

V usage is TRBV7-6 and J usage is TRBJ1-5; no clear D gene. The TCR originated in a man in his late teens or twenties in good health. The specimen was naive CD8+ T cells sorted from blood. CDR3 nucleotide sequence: TGTGCCAGCAGCTTAGGGGAATGGGAGCCCCAGCATTTT. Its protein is CASSLGEWEPQHF.